The entry below gives a single TCR beta chain sequence along with its context. V lost 4 bases and J 2 bases, leaving 14 bases between the germline ends. Germline V lookup: CDR1 MNHNS, CDR2 SASEGT. The CDR3 loop spans 15 amino acids. The data derive from a study of identical twins. TCRdb re-analysed the 5' RACE reads in MiXCR, keeping a single row per CDR3 protein. The table has approximately 1.8 million distinct CDR3 sequences, more than 30% seen once. Sequenced: cord blood. The chain uses TRBV6-1 and TRBJ1-2; D not certain. This TCR derives from a newborn girl in good health. The CDR3 region has the DNA TGTGCCAGCAGTGGTAAAGACACCAACAACTATGGCTACACCTTC. It translates to CASSGKDTNNYGYTF.